The source of this T cell receptor beta chain is a study of identical twins. The V gene end was trimmed by 3 bases and the J gene end by 7 bases; junction bases not matched to a gene: 14. The CDR3 sequence is 17 residues long. Germline V gene data show CDR1 as SGHVS and CDR2 as FQNEAQ. Only a few counts were recorded for this clonotype. One entry per CDR3 protein results from TCRdb running MiXCR on the 5' RACE reads. The table records around 570,000 distinct CDR3 sequences, around 9.6% of them present only once. These data were likewise used in another study, on yellow fever vaccine responses in identical twins. That source notes: Convergence reportedly seemed to mark part of the twins' vaccine T cell response, with personalization marking the rest.

This rearrangement joins TRBV7-8 to TRBJ2-1, with 8 bases identical to TRBD1. This sequence was found in a young woman in good health. The sample was PBMCs. DNA for the CDR3: TGTGCCAGCAGCTTGAATCGCGTCCGGGACAGGACGAATGAGCAGTTCTTC. This gives the protein CASSLNRVRDRTNEQFF.